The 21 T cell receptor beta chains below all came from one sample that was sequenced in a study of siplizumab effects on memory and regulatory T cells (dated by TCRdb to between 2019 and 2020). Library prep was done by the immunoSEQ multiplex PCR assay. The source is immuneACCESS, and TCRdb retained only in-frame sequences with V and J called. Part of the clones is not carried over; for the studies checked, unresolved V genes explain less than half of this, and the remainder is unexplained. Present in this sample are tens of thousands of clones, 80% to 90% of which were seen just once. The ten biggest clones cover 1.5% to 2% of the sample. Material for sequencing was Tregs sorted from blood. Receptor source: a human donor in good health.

Here the CDR3 reads CATSRDPVGTDTQYF. CDR3 sequence (DNA): TGTGCCACCAGCAGAGACCCAGTAGGGACAGATACGCAGTATTTT. This chain connects TRBV15 to TRBJ2-3; D gene unclear. V was shortened by 0 bases and J by 3 bases, with 10 bases between the two germline ends. There are 15 residues in the CDR3. Germline V lookup: CDR1 LNHNV, CDR2 YYDKDF (reference sequence).

The CDR3 is CSVGGVAGGQGREQYF. Here the CDR3 DNA reads TGCAGCGTTGGGGGCGTAGCGGGAGGGCAAGGGCGCGAGCAGTACTTC. This chain joins TRBV29-1 and TRBJ2-7, with 11 bases that match TRBD2. CDR3 length: 16 residues. Per the germline V gene, CDR1 is SQVTM and CDR2 is ANQGSEA. J lost 6 bases, V lost 4 bases, and 14 bases had no gene match.

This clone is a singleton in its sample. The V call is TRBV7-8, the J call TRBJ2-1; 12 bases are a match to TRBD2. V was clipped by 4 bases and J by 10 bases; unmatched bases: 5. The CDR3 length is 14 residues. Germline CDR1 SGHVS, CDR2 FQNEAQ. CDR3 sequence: CASSSLTSGSEQFF. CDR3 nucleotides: TGTGCCAGCAGCTCACTGACTAGCGGGAGCGAGCAGTTCTTC.

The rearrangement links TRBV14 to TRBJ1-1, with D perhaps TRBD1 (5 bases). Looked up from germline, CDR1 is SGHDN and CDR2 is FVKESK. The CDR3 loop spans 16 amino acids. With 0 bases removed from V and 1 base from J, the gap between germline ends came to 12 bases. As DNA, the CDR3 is TGTGCCAGCAGCCAAGAAATGGGGGTGGAGAACACTGAAGCTTTCTTT. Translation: CASSQEMGVENTEAFF. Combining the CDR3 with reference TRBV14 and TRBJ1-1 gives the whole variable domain EAGVTQFPSHSVIEKGQTVTLRCDPISGHDNLYWYRRVMGKEIKFLLHFVKESKQDESGMPNNRFLAERTGGTYSTLKVQPAELEDSGVYFCASSQEMGVENTEAFFGQGTRLTVV.

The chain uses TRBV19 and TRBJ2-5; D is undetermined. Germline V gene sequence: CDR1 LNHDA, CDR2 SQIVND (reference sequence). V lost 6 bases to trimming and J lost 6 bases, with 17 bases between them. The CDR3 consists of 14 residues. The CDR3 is CASRDPGVTQTQYF. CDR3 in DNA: TGTGCCAGTAGAGATCCAGGAGTGACCCAGACCCAGTACTTC.

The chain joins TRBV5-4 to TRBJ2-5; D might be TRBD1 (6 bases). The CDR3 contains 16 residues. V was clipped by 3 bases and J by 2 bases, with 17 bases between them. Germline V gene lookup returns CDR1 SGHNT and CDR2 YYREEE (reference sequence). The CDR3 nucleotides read TGTGCCAGCAGCTCTCTTGACAGGAAAACGCAAGAGACCCAGTACTTC. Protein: CASSSLDRKTQETQYF.

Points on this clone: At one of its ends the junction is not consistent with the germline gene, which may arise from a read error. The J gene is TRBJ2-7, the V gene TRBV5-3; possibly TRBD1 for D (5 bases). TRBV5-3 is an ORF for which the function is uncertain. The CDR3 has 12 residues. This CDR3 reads CASSFQGYEQYF. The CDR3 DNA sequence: TGTGCCAGCAGCTTCCAGGGCTACGAGCAGTACTTC.

CDR3 bases: TGTGCCAGCAGTGCCCCTGTAGCGGGAGCCTACAATGAGCAGTTCTTC. Amino acid sequence: CASSAPVAGAYNEQFF. J is TRBJ2-1 and V is TRBV2, with TRBD2 identical over 9 bases. The CDR3 extends over 16 amino acids. Germline CDR1 and CDR2: SNHLY and FYNNEI. The junction had 6 bases not matched to a gene; V was cut back by 4 bases and J by 2 bases.

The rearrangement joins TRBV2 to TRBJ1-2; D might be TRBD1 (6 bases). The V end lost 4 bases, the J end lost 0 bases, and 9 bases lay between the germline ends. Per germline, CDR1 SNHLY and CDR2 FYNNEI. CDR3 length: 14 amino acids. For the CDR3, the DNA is TGTGCCAGCAGTGCCAGGGGAACTAACTATGGCTACACCTTC. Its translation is CASSARGTNYGYTF.

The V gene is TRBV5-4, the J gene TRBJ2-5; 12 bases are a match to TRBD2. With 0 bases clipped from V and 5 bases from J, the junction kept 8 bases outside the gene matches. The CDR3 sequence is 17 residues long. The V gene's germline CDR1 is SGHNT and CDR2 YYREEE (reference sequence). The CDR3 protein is CASSLGLAGAMAETQYF. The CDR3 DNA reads TGTGCCAGCAGCTTGGGACTAGCGGGAGCAATGGCGGAGACCCAGTACTTC.

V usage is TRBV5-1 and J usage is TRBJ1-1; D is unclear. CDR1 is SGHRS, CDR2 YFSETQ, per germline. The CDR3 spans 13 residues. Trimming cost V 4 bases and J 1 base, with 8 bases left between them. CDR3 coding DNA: TGCGCCAGCAGCGTCCGGGAGAACACTGAAGCTTTCTTT. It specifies CASSVRENTEAFF.

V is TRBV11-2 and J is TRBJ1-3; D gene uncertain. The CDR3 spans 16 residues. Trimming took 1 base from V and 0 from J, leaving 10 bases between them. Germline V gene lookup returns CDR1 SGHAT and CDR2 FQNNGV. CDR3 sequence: CASSLGSLTSGNTIYF. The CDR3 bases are TGTGCCAGCAGCTTAGGCAGCTTAACCTCTGGAAACACCATATATTTT.

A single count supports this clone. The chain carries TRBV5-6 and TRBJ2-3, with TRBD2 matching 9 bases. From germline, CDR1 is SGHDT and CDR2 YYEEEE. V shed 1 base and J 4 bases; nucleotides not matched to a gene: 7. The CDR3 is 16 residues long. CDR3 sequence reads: CASSLTRTSAADTQYF. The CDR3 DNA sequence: TGTGCCAGCAGCTTGACGAGGACTAGCGCCGCAGATACGCAGTATTTT.

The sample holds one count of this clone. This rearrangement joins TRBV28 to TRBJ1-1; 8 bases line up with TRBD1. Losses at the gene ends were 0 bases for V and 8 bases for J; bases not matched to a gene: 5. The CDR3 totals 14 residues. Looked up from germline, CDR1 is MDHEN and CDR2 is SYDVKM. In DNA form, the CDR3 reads TGTGCCAGCAGTTTATGGGGGACAGGTTCAGAAGCTTTCTTT. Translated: CASSLWGTGSEAFF.

This CDR3 is CASSSAGANVLTF. The CDR3 DNA sequence: TGTGCCAGCAGCTCCGCTGGGGCCAACGTCCTGACTTTC. The chain combines TRBV5-4 with TRBJ2-6; D is ambiguous. Trimming pared 3 bases from V and 2 bases from J, leaving 3 bases between. Germline V gene lookup returns CDR1 SGHNT and CDR2 YYREEE (reference sequence). The CDR3 is 13 amino acids.

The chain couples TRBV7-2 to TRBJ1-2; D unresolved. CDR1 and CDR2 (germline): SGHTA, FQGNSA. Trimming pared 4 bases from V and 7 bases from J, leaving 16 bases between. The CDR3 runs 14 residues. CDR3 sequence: CASSSQAAPRGYTF. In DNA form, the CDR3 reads TGTGCCAGCAGCTCCCAGGCGGCCCCTCGTGGCTACACCTTC.

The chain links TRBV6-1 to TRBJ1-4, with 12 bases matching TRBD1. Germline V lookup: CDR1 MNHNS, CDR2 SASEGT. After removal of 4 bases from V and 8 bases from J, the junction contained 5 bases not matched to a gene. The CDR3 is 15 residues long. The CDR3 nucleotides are TGTGCCAGCAGTGGACGGGACAGGGGGCTGGAAAAACTGTTTTTT. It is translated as CASSGRDRGLEKLFF.

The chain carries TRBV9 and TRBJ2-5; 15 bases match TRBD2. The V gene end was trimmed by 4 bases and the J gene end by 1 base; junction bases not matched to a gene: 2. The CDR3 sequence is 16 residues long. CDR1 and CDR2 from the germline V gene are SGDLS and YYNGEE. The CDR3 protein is CASSSGLAGGQETQYF. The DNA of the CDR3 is TGTGCCAGCAGCTCGGGACTAGCGGGAGGCCAAGAGACCCAGTACTTC.

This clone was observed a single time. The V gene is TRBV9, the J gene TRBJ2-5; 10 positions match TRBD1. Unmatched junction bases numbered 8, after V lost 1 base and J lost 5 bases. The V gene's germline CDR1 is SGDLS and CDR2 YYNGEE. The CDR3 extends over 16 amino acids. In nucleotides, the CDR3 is TGTGCCAGCAGCGTAATTCCGGGACAGGGGTGGGAGACCCAGTACTTC. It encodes CASSVIPGQGWETQYF. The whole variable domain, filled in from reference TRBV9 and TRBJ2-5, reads DSGVTQTPKHLITATGQRVTLRCSPRSGDLSVYWYQQSLDQGLQFLIQYYNGEERAKGNILERFSAQQFPDLHSELNLSSLELGDSALYFCASSVIPGQGWETQYFGPGTRLLVL.

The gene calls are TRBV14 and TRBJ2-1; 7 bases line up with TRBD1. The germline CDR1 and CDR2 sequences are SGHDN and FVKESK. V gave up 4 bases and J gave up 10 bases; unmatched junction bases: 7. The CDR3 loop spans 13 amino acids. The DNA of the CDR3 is TGTGCCAGCAGCCGGCTCGACAGGGCCGAGCAGTTCTTC. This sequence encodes CASSRLDRAEQFF.

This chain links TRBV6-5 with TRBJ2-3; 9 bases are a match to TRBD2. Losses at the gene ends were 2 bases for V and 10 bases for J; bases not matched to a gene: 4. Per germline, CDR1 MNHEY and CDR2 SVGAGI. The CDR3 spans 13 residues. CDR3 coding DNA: TGTGCCAGCAGTTACCGGGGACTAGCAGCGCAGTATTTT. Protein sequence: CASSYRGLAAQYF.